One sample yielded the 19 T cell receptor beta chains listed below, sequenced in a study of human T cells and chemical hapten exposure. TCRdb reprocessed the RACE reads via MiXCR and lists one record per CDR3 protein. The sample has hundreds of thousands of distinct CDR3 sequences, around 6% seen once; the top ten hold less than 6.5%. Documented time point: patch test 2, 6 weeks after DPC sensitization. Treatment defined: therapeutic diphenylcyclopropenone sensitization with weekly scalp DPC. The sequencing used whole blood, collected in connection with sensitization to the hapten diphenylcyclopropenone (DPC). The receptors come from a woman between 18 and 29 years old with alopecia areata. Some clones in this sample may be carry-over from other donors' samples.

The J gene is TRBJ2-6, the V gene TRBV12-3 or TRBV12-4, with a possible D match to TRBD1 (5 bases). V was cut by 7 bases and J by 1 base, with 11 bases left in between. The CDR3 runs to 15 residues. CDR3 DNA: TGTGCCAGCACTAAGGGGCATTCTGGGGCCAACGTCCTGACTTTC. As protein: CASTKGHSGANVLTF.

The V call is TRBV4-3, the J call TRBJ2-1; 12 positions agree with TRBD2. V lost 3 bases and J lost 3; bases outside the gene matches: 9. The CDR3 totals 18 residues. CDR1 is LGHNA and CDR2 is YSLEER in the germline V gene. The CDR3 is CASSHSTSGGPLYNEQFF. For the CDR3, the DNA is TGCGCCAGCAGCCATTCCACTAGCGGGGGGCCTCTCTACAATGAGCAGTTCTTC.

This clonotype was seen a handful of times. The chain employs TRBV20-1 and TRBJ2-5; 15 bases match TRBD2. Losses at the gene ends were 5 bases for V and 4 bases for J; bases not matched to a gene: 8. This CDR3 comprises 16 residues. Germline V gives CDR1 DFQATT, CDR2 SNEGSKA (reference sequence). CDR3 residues: CSAERTSGGAGETQYF. In DNA, the CDR3 is TGCAGTGCTGAACGGACTAGCGGGGGGGCCGGAGAGACCCAGTACTTC.

This clonotype appeared a few times. The chain carries TRBV27 and TRBJ1-1; D might be TRBD1 (6 bases). The V gene lost 3 bases and the J gene lost 3 bases, with 14 bases spanning the gap. Germline lookup yields CDR1 MNHEY and CDR2 SMNVEV (reference sequence). The CDR3 contains 15 residues. CDR3 DNA: TGTGCCAGCAGTTTTTGGGGGGCGAGGGACACTGAAGCTTTCTTT. Translated, it gives CASSFWGARDTEAFF.

This clonotype was seen only a few times. The chain carries TRBV28 and TRBJ1-1; TRBD1 might be the D (5 bases). V lost 6 bases to trimming and J lost 8 bases, with 13 bases between them. Germline CDR1 reads MDHEN; CDR2 reads SYDVKM. The CDR3 runs 12 residues. The CDR3 region is CASRIPDSEAFF. For the CDR3, the DNA is TGTGCCAGCAGAATTCCAGACAGCGAAGCTTTCTTT. Variable domain in full (rest from reference TRBV28 and TRBJ1-1): DVKVTQSSRYLVKRTGEKVFLECVQDMDHENMFWYRQDPGLGLRLIYFSYDVKMKEKGDIPEGYSVSREKKERFSLILESASTNQTSMYLCASRIPDSEAFFGQGTRLTVV.

This clonotype was observed a handful of times. The chain links TRBV4-1 to TRBJ1-1; TRBD1 agrees at 7 bases. The CDR3 has 16 amino acids. Germline CDR1 MGHRA, CDR2 YSYEKL. With 3 bases clipped from V and 5 bases from J, the junction kept 12 bases outside the gene matches. CDR3 sequence: CASSHWDSSPGTEAFF. The CDR3, as DNA: TGCGCCAGCAGCCACTGGGACAGCTCGCCAGGTACTGAAGCTTTCTTT.

This clonotype turned up a few times. The V call is TRBV2, the J call TRBJ2-3; 9 nucleotides agree with TRBD1. The CDR3 extends over 17 amino acids. The ends lost 10 bases at V and 3 bases at J; junction bases unmatched: 17. Germline V CDR1 and CDR2: SNHLY, FYNNEI. CDR3 residues: CATPGQGRPVPTDTQYF. The CDR3 DNA sequence: TGTGCCACCCCGGGACAGGGCAGGCCGGTGCCAACAGATACGCAGTATTTT.

The chain couples TRBV27 to TRBJ1-6; D is unclear. V was trimmed by 3 bases and J by 6 bases, leaving 12 bases between them. This CDR3 has 15 residues. CDR1 and CDR2 from the germline V gene are MNHEY and SMNVEV (reference sequence). The CDR3 loop reads CASSFGRKGNSPLHF. Written as DNA, the CDR3 is TGTGCCAGCAGTTTTGGACGCAAGGGTAATTCACCCCTCCACTTT.

This clonotype was seen repeatedly, ten times or more. The V call is TRBV6-1, the J call TRBJ1-1; D is uncertain. Trimming removed 5 bases from V and 1 base from J, with 14 bases in between. Germline CDR1 MNHNS, CDR2 SASEGT. The CDR3 has 15 amino acids. In DNA, the CDR3 is TGTGCCAGCAGTTATTACGATAGGTCGAACACTGAAGCTTTCTTT. This gives the protein CASSYYDRSNTEAFF.

This clonotype appeared a few times. The chain combines TRBV28 with TRBJ2-5; 8 bases line up with TRBD1. CDR3 length: 13 residues. CDR1 and CDR2 from the germline V gene are MDHEN and SYDVKM. Germline trimming cut 5 bases from V and 7 bases from J; bases unmatched to any gene: 6. This CDR3 reads CASSRDRGATQYF. CDR3 in DNA: TGTGCCAGCAGTCGCGACAGGGGTGCGACCCAGTACTTC.

This clonotype was found many times. V and J are TRBV6-1 and TRBJ1-2, with TRBD1 as a possible D gene (5 bases). Germline V gene data show CDR1 as MNHNS and CDR2 as SASEGT. This CDR3 comprises 17 residues. With 1 base removed from V and 4 bases from J, the gap between germline ends came to 19 bases. CDR3 in amino acids: CASSEEAGPSLGYGYTF. The DNA of the CDR3 is TGTGCCAGCAGTGAAGAGGCGGGGCCCTCTTTGGGCTATGGCTACACCTTC.

This clonotype was counted only a few times. The chain is built from TRBV4-3 and TRBJ2-7; 8 nucleotides agree with TRBD1. Germline CDR1 reads LGHNA; CDR2 reads YSLEER. With 3 bases clipped from V and 0 bases from J, the junction kept 13 bases outside the gene matches. The CDR3 loop spans 18 amino acids. The chain's CDR3 is CASSQGTGSVGGSYEQYF. CDR3 coding DNA: TGCGCCAGCAGCCAGGGGACAGGCTCGGTAGGGGGCTCCTACGAGCAGTACTTC.

This clonotype has a handful of counts. The chain recombines TRBV18 with TRBJ2-7; tentatively, D is TRBD1 or TRBD2 (5 bases each). The V and J ends lost 8 bases and 3 bases respectively, with 17 bases between them. The CDR3 loop spans 14 amino acids. Germline values: CDR1 KGHSH, CDR2 LQKENI. The CDR3 spells CASTPGTELYEQYF. DNA of the CDR3: TGTGCCAGCACGCCCGGGACCGAACTCTACGAGCAGTACTTC. Full variable domain (remainder filled in from reference TRBV18 and TRBJ2-7): NAGVMQNPRHLVRRRGQEARLRCSPMKGHSHVYWYRQLPEEGLKFMVYLQKENIIDESGMPKERFSAEFPKEGPSILRIQQVVRGDSAAYFCASTPGTELYEQYFGPGTRLTVT.

This clonotype was seen a few times. The chain employs TRBV4-1 and TRBJ2-5; D remains ambiguous. Germline V gene lookup returns CDR1 MGHRA and CDR2 YSYEKL. This CDR3 comprises 15 residues. Trimming stripped 1 base from V and 3 bases from J, with 12 bases between. CDR3 residues: CASSQGFRTEETQYF. CDR3 in DNA: TGCGCCAGCAGCCAAGGTTTCAGAACCGAAGAGACCCAGTACTTC.

In this sample, this clonotype turned up many times. The chain carries TRBV4-2 and TRBJ1-5, with a possible D match to TRBD1 (5 bases). This CDR3 is 13 amino acids long. The germline V and J ends were trimmed by 0 bases and 7 bases, with 7 bases remaining between them. Germline V gene data show CDR1 as LGHNA and CDR2 as YNFKEQ. The CDR3 protein is CASSQERGQPQHF. In nucleotides, the CDR3 is TGTGCCAGCAGCCAAGAACGGGGCCAGCCCCAGCATTTT.

Concerning this clonotype itself: A read error is the likely source, as a far larger clone sits one nucleotide away. The chain is built from TRBV7-3 and TRBJ2-3; D possibly corresponds to TRBD2 (6 bases). V was shortened by 5 bases and J by 2 bases, with 11 bases between the two germline ends. Germline assignment: CDR1 SGHTA and CDR2 FQGTGA. The CDR3 has 14 amino acids. In nucleotides, the CDR3 is TGTGCCAGCAGCCCCGGAGGGGCCACAGATACGCAGTATTTT. Translating it yields CASSPGGATDTQYF.

This clonotype occurred a few times. This chain links TRBV4-1 with TRBJ1-4, with TRBD1 matching 7 bases. The CDR3 has 16 amino acids. Losses at the gene ends were 5 bases for V and 2 bases for J; bases not matched to a gene: 8. Germline V lookup: CDR1 MGHRA, CDR2 YSYEKL. The DNA of the CDR3 is TGCGCCAGCAGCGGGGCAGGGGGTTTGACTAATGAAAAACTGTTTTTT. As protein: CASSGAGGLTNEKLFF.

The V and J genes are TRBV5-1 and TRBJ2-1; no clear D gene. The CDR3 extends over 15 amino acids. Deletions cut 0 bases from V and 8 bases from J, with 15 bases between. Germline-derived CDR1 and CDR2 are SGHRS and YFSETQ. The CDR3 protein is CASSLVYGYGDEQFF. DNA for the CDR3: TGCGCCAGCAGCTTGGTGTACGGATATGGCGATGAGCAGTTCTTC.

As for this clonotype: It may be a read error: a sequence one base away is much more abundant. The chain links TRBV12-3 or TRBV12-4 to TRBJ2-5; TRBD1 aligns across 12 bases. Losses at the gene ends were 1 base for V and 5 bases for J; bases not matched to a gene: 8. CDR3 length equals 17 residues. In nucleotides, the CDR3 is TGTGCCAGCAGTTTAGGTCGGGACAGGGGGCGATTGGAGACCCAGTACTTC. It is translated as CASSLGRDRGRLETQYF.